This TCR beta chain was captured in a study of T cell clusters in autoimmune cytopenias (dated by TCRdb to between 2018 and 2021). With respect to the entire study: Healthy donor controls had a mean age of around 52 years and a median age of roughly 64 years, with about half of the roughly 43 female. Autoimmune hepatitis repertoires were compared against fewer than 30 age- and sex-matched healthy donors. The study was designed to test whether a disease-specific immune repertoire signature usable as a blood-based biomarker is carried by autoimmune cytopenia patients. TRB sequencing reached a median depth of about 52,000 reads per sample and yielded a median of 2,350 distinct TRB clonotypes per sample. In autoimmune cytopenia patients, peripheral blood TRB and IGH repertoires were sequenced during active disease and over treatment follow-up, together with healthy, CLL and autoimmune hepatitis controls. Controls were fewer than 30 age-matched healthy donors for primary cytopenia and roughly 14 age-matched CLL patients for secondary cytopenia. The paper's findings and limits, for the study overall: The GLIPH analysis suggested a lack of physiological T cell clusters in primary autoimmune cytopenia patients, since approximately 51 clusters were exclusive to healthy donors whereas 15 to 20 were exclusive to patients. The T cell clusters were only ever defined in silico, so experimental validation of their functional role was still needed. Healthy donors showed approximately 3.2-fold more exclusive TRB clusters than active autoimmune hepatitis patients, consistent with an autoimmunity-wide signature. In the comparison of secondary cytopenia with CLL, no cluster-lack signature showed up, apparently because the dominant lymphoma-associated repertoire masked the signature. TRB repertoire shifts, with less even repertoires in secondary cytopenia and CLL, mostly reflected lymphoma bias rather than autoimmunity.

As encoded in the germline V gene (reference sequence), CDR1 is MNHEY while CDR2 is SMNVEV. The CDR3 numbers 15 residues from cysteine through phenylalanine. No DNA appears here. TRB amplification used about 250 ng of peripheral blood genomic DNA, 30,000 to 40,000 genome equivalents, per sample. This clonotype counts as medium-sized (0.01 to 0.1%) based on its frequency; no count is recorded. Which antigen it targets is not known. To amplify TRB rearrangements, a touch-down multiplex PCR protocol was run with the TRB-A and TRB-B primer pools combined in a single tube. Illumina adapters and sample indices were attached to the amplicons through two consecutive PCR reactions using Phusion HS II polymerase. After gel purification with the NucleoSpin Gel and PCR Clean-up kit, the amplicons were quantified by Qubit and checked for quality on an Agilent 2100 Bioanalyzer. Sequencing of the libraries was done on an Illumina MiSeq with 600-cycle, single-indexed, paired-end runs. The paper's data handling went like this. Alignment and assembly of TRB reads were performed with MiXCR version 2.1.12 and the default MiXCR reference library. Each unique CDR3 nucleotide sequence defined a clone, and only productive sequences with at least two reads were analysed. Repertoire diversity was assessed by alpha-parameterized diversity profiles (alpha 0 to 5), including Shannon (alpha 1) and Simpson (alpha 2) indices, computed with an R script. The tcR package was used to compute combinatorial TRB VJ usage, and cohorts were compared on this usage by principal component analysis with ade4. GLIPH clustering of TCRbeta CDR3s was carried out on cohort pairs matched by age and read depth, and cluster frequencies were compared by Wilcoxon test. TCRdb reprocessed the reads; each CDR3 protein sequence makes one entry, and DNA is unavailable. The V and J calls and clone size are TCRdb's, not the authors'. The sample table holds roughly 10,000 distinct CDR3 sequences. Under 25% of the sample belongs to the ten largest clones.

These data were likewise used in another study, on T cell repertoires in aging, cancer and after chemotherapy. The second study's paper adds: Donors spanned six age groups from 30 or younger to 70 or older, with at least three individuals per group. Healthy donor control TCR repertoires were recorded over several months to years and showed clear clonal overlap across re-sampling. The complete dataset included approximately 8.8 million TCR reads. Compared with age-matched healthy donors, untreated patients with hematological or solid cancers had significantly lower TCR diversity and higher clonality in blood. Declining TCR diversity with age in healthy donors was mainly explained by loss of richness; in cancer patients, loss of evenness also contributed. In both cancer cohorts, the median generation probability rose over the chemotherapy interval, which suggests that the repertoire was reconstituted through rebound thymic output. The authors noted that the repertoire data do not allow conclusions about immunological memory after chemotherapy. Peripheral blood TCR beta repertoires from healthy donors and cancer patients were profiled to examine immunoaging and T cell reconstitution after chemotherapy. A cohort of 220 or so cancer patients (approximately 91 with hematological and some 120 with solid cancers) was assembled, and under 100 healthy donors were included as a reference group. Processing of the TRB sequences was carried out with MiXCR versions 2.12 and 3.0.5. The repertoire metrics were Shannon diversity, evenness, clonality (defined as one minus evenness), and alpha-parameterized diversity profiles covering alpha 0 to 5. The IGoR algorithm was used to calculate generation probabilities of clones in the paired pre- and post-chemotherapy samples.

The sequence joins TRBV27 to TRBJ2-3; the D call from TCRdb, TRBD1, cannot be confirmed without DNA. The sequence was collected from a human donor in good health. The sequencing sample was made of peripheral blood. The CDR3 amino acid sequence is: CASTDRGLGTDTQYF.